The present entry profiles one T cell receptor beta chain with its context. Its cognate antigen is unknown. Sequencing used immunoSEQ multiplex PCR; TCRdb keeps in-frame clones, though not all of them. The table shows around 100,000 clones, with about 83% occurring only once. This specimen belongs to a study of T cell responses to AZD1222 COVID-19 vaccine. The germline CDR1 and CDR2 sequences are SGHDT and YYEEEE. V gave up 0 bases and J gave up 6 bases, with 7 bases separating them. This CDR3 spans 12 amino acids. Study outcomes and limitations: Dominant CD4 TCR responses targeted spike regions 160-218 and 743-854.

Sequences were derived from peripheral blood, sampled on day 0 of AZD1222 vaccination. This rearrangement joins TRBV5-6 to TRBJ2-7; D is unclear. The receptor was derived from an adult in good health. CDR3 residues: CASSLGQAEQYF. CDR3 coding DNA: TGTGCCAGCAGCTTGGGTCAGGCCGAGCAGTACTTC. Variable domain in full (rest from reference TRBV5-6 and TRBJ2-7): DAGVTQSPTHLIKTRGQQVTLRCSPKSGHDTVSWYQQALGQGPQFIFQYYEEEERQRGNFPDRFSGHQFPNYSSELNVNALLLGDSALYLCASSLGQAEQYFGPGTRLTVT.